A selection of T cell receptor beta chains follows, all from one sample in a study of T cell changes during pregnancy in multiple sclerosis. Assay: immunoSEQ multiplex PCR; the TCRdb copy retains only in-frame clones and omits some. The sample holds around 75,000 clones, 90% to 95% seen once. The sample in question was CD4+ T cells from peripheral blood mononuclear cells, obtained in the third trimester of pregnancy. These receptors originate from a female donor in good health, enrolled as a control in a pregnancy study. Each CDR3 is given with its conserved first and last residue. The order of the fields is V gene, D gene, J gene, clone size, CDR3 protein, CDR3 DNA. The D gene is left open where the match is weak. Where a row states a size, it is once, few, many or the class of an expanded clone; other rows omit it.

>TRBV29-1|TRBD2|TRBJ2-3|-
CSAWTSGGTSTDTQYF
TGCAGCGCCTGGACTAGCGGGGGGACTAGCACAGATACGCAGTATTTT
>TRBV4-1|-|TRBJ1-3|-
CASREREASGNTIYF
TGCGCCAGCAGGGAGAGGGAGGCCTCTGGAAACACCATATATTTT
>TRBV28|TRBD1|TRBJ1-5|-
CASSSGQGSNQPQHF
TGTGCCAGCAGCTCGGGACAGGGAAGCAATCAGCCCCAGCATTTT
>TRBV7-3|-|TRBJ2-7|once
CASSLQSGTYEQYF
TGTGCCAGCAGCTTACAGTCCGGGACCTACGAGCAGTACTTC
>TRBV7-2|-|TRBJ2-1|-
CASSRRSFEQFF
TGTGCCAGCAGCCGACGGAGTTTTGAGCAGTTCTTC
>TRBV25-1|TRBD1|TRBJ1-3|-
CASGRTGVNTIYF
TGTGCCAGCGGCCGGACAGGGGTGAACACCATATATTTT
>TRBV7-2|TRBD1|TRBJ1-2|-
CASSLQGGGYTF
TGTGCCAGCAGCCTCCAGGGGGGTGGCTACACCTTC
>TRBV11-2|-|TRBJ1-4|-
CASSLRRTDEKLFF
TGTGCCAGCAGCCTAAGGAGGACGGATGAAAAACTGTTTTTT
>TRBV19|-|TRBJ1-1|-
CASSIESMGRTEAFF
TGTGCCAGTAGTATAGAGTCTATGGGGCGAACTGAAGCTTTCTTT
>TRBV19|TRBD1|TRBJ1-3|once
CASSIQGAGNTIYF
TGTGCCAGTAGTATCCAGGGGGCTGGAAACACCATATATTTT
>TRBV19|TRBD2|TRBJ2-1|-
CATGTSGASSYNEQFF
TGTGCCACCGGGACTAGCGGGGCTAGCTCCTACAATGAGCAGTTCTTC
>TRBV27|-|TRBJ1-2|-
CASSSPGGLREGYTF
TGTGCCAGCAGTTCCCCGGGGGGCCTAAGGGAGGGCTACACCTTC
>TRBV11-2|TRBD1|TRBJ2-7|-
CASRSIRQGRNYEQYF
TGTGCCAGCAGGAGCATAAGACAGGGGAGAAACTACGAGCAGTACTTC
>TRBV6-5|-|TRBJ1-5|-
CASSSQGLSNQPQHF
TGTGCCAGCAGTTCCCAGGGGTTGAGCAATCAGCCCCAGCATTTT
>TRBV11-3|TRBD1|TRBJ2-7|-
CASSPGQGREQYF
TGTGCCAGCAGCCCCGGACAGGGGCGCGAGCAGTACTTC
>TRBV11-2|TRBD1|TRBJ1-5|-
CASSTGGNGNQPQHF
TGTGCCAGTTCCACAGGGGGCAATGGCAATCAGCCCCAGCATTTT
>TRBV5-1|-|TRBJ1-1|once
CASSLMTGEMNTEAFF
TGCGCCAGCAGCTTGATGACAGGAGAAATGAACACTGAAGCTTTCTTT
>TRBV18|-|TRBJ1-2|-
CASSPLADPGYTF
TGTGCCAGCTCACCACTAGCGGACCCGGGCTACACCTTC
>TRBV29-1|TRBD1|TRBJ2-3|-
CSVGRQGALTDTQYF
TGCAGCGTTGGGAGACAGGGGGCGCTCACAGATACGCAGTATTTT
>TRBV5-4|TRBD1|TRBJ1-2|once
CASSLIGRGNYGYTF
TGTGCCAGCAGCTTGATCGGCAGGGGGAACTATGGCTACACCTTC
>TRBV5-1|TRBD2|TRBJ2-5|-
CASSWERGSGGRQETQYF
TGCGCCAGCAGCTGGGAGAGAGGTAGCGGGGGAAGACAAGAGACCCAGTACTTC
>TRBV5-6|TRBD1|TRBJ2-3|-
CASSSGTGRSTDTQYF
TGTGCCAGCAGCTCGGGGACAGGGCGTAGCACAGATACGCAGTATTTT
>TRBV4-3|-|TRBJ1-2|-
CASSPGNNYGYTF
TGCGCCAGCAGCCCGGGGAACAACTATGGCTACACCTTC
>TRBV19|-|TRBJ2-7|-
CASSIRGAGSYEQYF
TGTGCCAGTAGCATACGGGGGGCAGGCTCCTACGAGCAGTACTTC
>TRBV5-6|TRBD1|TRBJ1-6|-
CASSMDRYNSPLHF
TGTGCCAGCAGCATGGACAGGTATAATTCACCCCTCCACTTT
>TRBV6-5|TRBD1|TRBJ2-7|-
CASSYSLDRVHEQYF
TGTGCCAGCAGTTACTCCTTGGACAGGGTCCACGAGCAGTACTTC
>TRBV18|TRBD1|TRBJ1-1|-
CASSPARDRGAFF
TGTGCCAGCTCGCCGGCCCGGGACAGGGGAGCTTTCTTT
>TRBV10-3|TRBD1|TRBJ1-1|-
CAISESGPDRAEAFF
TGTGCCATCAGTGAGTCGGGGCCAGACAGGGCAGAAGCTTTCTTT
>TRBV7-2|-|TRBJ1-2|-
CASSRRAAHNLNYGYTF
TGTGCCAGCAGCCGCAGGGCAGCCCACAACCTTAACTATGGCTACACCTTC
>TRBV10-3|TRBD1|TRBJ1-4|-
CAISETPWTGLREKLFF
TGTGCCATCAGTGAGACCCCTTGGACAGGGTTAAGGGAAAAACTGTTTTTT
>TRBV5-6|-|TRBJ1-6|-
CASSRLGAPQLKSSPLHF
TGTGCCAGCAGCCGACTGGGGGCCCCGCAATTGAAAAGTTCACCCCTCCACTTT